The TCR beta chain under discussion was sequenced for a study of blood T cell repertoires in COVID-19. The CDR3 extends over 12 amino acids. The V gene's germline CDR1 is SQVTM and CDR2 ANQGSEA. Deletions cut 5 bases from V and 3 bases from J, with 8 bases between. Assay: immunoSEQ multiplex PCR; the TCRdb copy retains only in-frame clones and omits some. The table shows some 300,000 clones, with approximately 89% occurring only once. Sequenced: PBMCs or T cells enriched from blood (not recorded which). The gene calls are TRBV29-1 and TRBJ1-3, with D hard to call. This TCR derives from a woman aged 50 to 60 who had been exposed to COVID-19. The CDR3 DNA reads TGCAGCGTTACGAGCGATGGAAACACCATATATTTT. As protein: CSVTSDGNTIYF.